The 25 T cell receptor beta chains given below trace back to one sample, sequenced in a study of blood T cells in healthy people across ages. Using a J-beta primer mix together with a sample-barcoded 5' primer, a second PCR was run for about 6 to 12 cycles. TCRdb redid the calling of the 5' RACE reads with MiXCR, one entry per CDR3 protein. Of roughly 570,000 distinct CDR3 sequences in the sample, 27% were seen once. Source material: blood. These receptor sequences come from a woman in her 70s in good health.

The table lists this clonotype with a few counts. The gene calls are TRBV6-2 or TRBV6-3 and TRBJ1-1; 7 bases match TRBD1. V dropped 5 bases and J dropped 4; count of bases not matched to a gene: 10. The germline gives CDR1 MNHEY, CDR2 SVGEGT. The CDR3 sequence is 15 residues long. CDR3 residues: CASSRQGMVGTEAFF. CDR3 DNA: TGTGCCAGCAGTAGACAGGGTATGGTCGGCACTGAAGCTTTCTTT.

In the case of this clonotype: Since a much larger clone is just one base distant, this may be a read error. The chain has TRBV6-5 and TRBJ2-1, with TRBD2 matching 12 bases. The DNA end is a closer match to TRBJ2-5, so the J assignment may be wrong. There are 15 residues in the CDR3. CDR1 is MNHEY, CDR2 SVGAGI, per germline. The CDR3 DNA reads TGTGCCAGCGGTTACGCACTAGCGGGGGGAGAGACCCAGTACTTC. Its translation is CASGYALAGGETQYF.

The V gene is TRBV3-1, the J gene TRBJ1-2; a weak D match, TRBD1 (5 bases). From germline, CDR1 is LGHDT and CDR2 YNNKEL (reference sequence). The CDR3 totals 16 residues. V lost 2 bases and J 5 bases, leaving 18 bases between the germline ends. CDR3 in DNA: TGTGCCAGCAGCCAAACCCAGGGCTCCTCTCTTTATGGCTACACCTTC. It yields the protein CASSQTQGSSLYGYTF.

This clonotype has only a few counts. The chain couples TRBV20-1 to TRBJ2-5; D may be TRBD1 (7 bases). This CDR3 contains 12 residues. Trimming pared 5 bases from V and 9 bases from J, leaving 16 bases between. Germline CDR1 reads DFQATT; CDR2 reads SNEGSKA (reference sequence). This chain's CDR3 is CSAPFRGESQYF. Here the CDR3 DNA reads TGCAGTGCTCCTTTCAGGGGGGAATCCCAGTACTTC.

The chain uses TRBV5-1 and TRBJ2-2, with D perhaps TRBD2 (6 bases). The CDR3 is 14 amino acids. In germline, CDR1 is SGHRS, CDR2 YFSETQ. V lost 5 bases and J lost 4, with 12 bases in between. CDR3 sequence (DNA): TGCGCCAGCAGTGACCGAGCGGGCACCGGGGAGCTGTTTTTT. As protein: CASSDRAGTGELFF.

The table lists this clonotype with a few counts. The chain links TRBV9 to TRBJ2-5; 8 bases map to TRBD2. This CDR3 has 15 amino acids. J lost 5 bases, V lost 3 bases, and 9 bases had no gene match. Germline V lookup: CDR1 SGDLS, CDR2 YYNGEE. CDR3 in amino acids: CASSARAGALETQYF. The DNA of the CDR3 is TGTGCCAGCAGCGCCCGAGCGGGGGCTTTGGAGACCCAGTACTTC.

The chain links TRBV6-1 to TRBJ2-1; D is unclear. V gave up 3 bases and J gave up 4 bases, with 4 bases separating them. There are 12 residues in the CDR3. Germline values: CDR1 MNHNS, CDR2 SASEGT. CDR3 coding DNA: TGTGCCAGCAGTGAGACGTACAATGAGCAGTTCTTC. It translates to CASSETYNEQFF.

Here the CDR3 DNA reads TGCAGTCCGAAATCAGGAGGGGAGGGTGGCTACACCTTC. Translating it yields CSPKSGGEGGYTF. The chain uses TRBV20-1 and TRBJ1-2, with TRBD1 as a possible D gene (5 bases). The CDR3 spans 13 residues. Trimming stripped 8 bases from V and 7 bases from J, with 20 bases between. Germline V lookup: CDR1 DFQATT, CDR2 SNEGSKA (reference sequence).

A few counts support this clonotype. The chain uses TRBV27 and TRBJ2-7; 8 bases agree with TRBD2. V dropped 5 bases and J dropped 3; count of bases not matched to a gene: 9. There are 15 residues in the CDR3. Germline CDR1 is MNHEY and CDR2 is SMNVEV (reference sequence). This chain's CDR3 is CASSPRGGGIYEQYF. In nucleotides, the CDR3 is TGTGCCAGCAGTCCCCGGGGGGGCGGTATCTACGAGCAGTACTTC.

This clonotype showed up just a few times. This rearrangement joins TRBV5-1 to TRBJ1-1; TRBD1 might be the D (6 bases). CDR1 is SGHRS, CDR2 YFSETQ, per germline. The V end lost 4 bases, the J end lost 1 base, and 14 bases lay between the germline ends. The length of the CDR3 is 15 residues. CDR3 DNA sequence: TGCGCCAGCAGCCCCCGGGGGCAAACGAACACTGAAGCTTTCTTT. Translated: CASSPRGQTNTEAFF.

This clonotype has a handful of counts. The chain combines TRBV10-3 with TRBJ2-6, with D hard to call. In germline, CDR1 is ENHRY, CDR2 SYGVKD. The CDR3 length is 14 residues. V was cut by 4 bases and J by 1 base, with 5 bases left in between. CDR3 DNA sequence: TGTGCCATCAGTGCCGGGTCTGGGGCCAACGTCCTGACTTTC. Protein product: CAISAGSGANVLTF.

This clonotype was seen a handful of times. The chain employs TRBV4-3 and TRBJ2-3, with 7 bases that match TRBD2. This CDR3 contains 18 residues. The germline V gene has CDR1 LGHNA and CDR2 YSLEER. Trimming cost V 0 bases and J 0 bases; bases outside gene matches: 9. In nucleotides, the CDR3 is TGCGCCAGCAGCCAAGATCTTCAAGCGGGGTGGAGCACAGATACGCAGTATTTT. It encodes CASSQDLQAGWSTDTQYF.

V is TRBV3-1 and J is TRBJ2-5; D gene unclear. The CDR3 has 11 residues. CDR1 is LGHDT, CDR2 YNNKEL, per germline (reference sequence). Trimming removed 3 bases at V and 4 bases at J, with 3 bases between. For the CDR3, the DNA is TGTGCCAGCAGCCATACAGAGACCCAGTACTTC. Amino acids: CASSHTETQYF.

This rearrangement joins TRBV6-6 to TRBJ2-3; D may be TRBD2 (5 bases). Germline lookup yields CDR1 MNHNY and CDR2 SVGAGI (reference sequence). The CDR3 has 14 residues. Trimming took 11 bases from V and 0 from J, leaving 15 bases between them. CDR3: CAVQAQRSTDTQYF. CDR3 in DNA: TGTGCCGTCCAGGCCCAGCGGAGCACAGATACGCAGTATTTT.

The chain is built from TRBV4-3 and TRBJ2-3; D is ambiguous. The CDR3 contains 14 residues. The ends were cut back, 4 bases at V and 6 bases at J, with 14 bases in the middle. Germline CDR1 and CDR2: LGHNA and YSLEER. The CDR3: CASSPREPGDTQYF. As DNA, the CDR3 is TGCGCCAGCAGCCCCAGAGAACCAGGCGATACGCAGTATTTT.

The chain carries TRBV30 and TRBJ1-2; D remains ambiguous. Germline V gene sequence: CDR1 GTSNPN, CDR2 SVGIG (reference sequence). The CDR3 length is 14 residues. V was cut by 2 bases and J by 5 bases, with 15 bases left in between. The CDR3 reads CAWSSTRLVYGYTF. In DNA form, the CDR3 reads TGTGCCTGGAGTTCGACCAGATTGGTTTATGGCTACACCTTC.

About this clonotype itself: Compared with germline, one end of the junction differs, possibly owing to a read error. This chain joins TRBV9 and TRBJ1-4, with 7 bases identical to TRBD1. The germline V gene has CDR1 SGDLS and CDR2 YYNGEE. The length of the CDR3 is 14 residues. In nucleotides, the CDR3 is TGTGCCTGCAGCGCCCCGGGGACAGTTGAAAAACTGTTTTTT. Its protein product is CACSAPGTVEKLFF.

The J gene is TRBJ2-3, the V gene TRBV9; weak D call: TRBD1 (6 bases). The CDR3 totals 16 residues. Germline V gene data show CDR1 as SGDLS and CDR2 as YYNGEE. V shed 2 bases and J shed 0 bases, with 13 bases lying between them. CDR3 nucleotides: TGTGCCAGCAGCGTTTTAGGACAGACTAGCACAGATACGCAGTATTTT. Translating gives CASSVLGQTSTDTQYF.

The CDR3 bases are TGCAGTGCCCAAAGGGCTAGCGGCCAAGAGACCCAGTACTTC. It codes for CSAQRASGQETQYF. The rearrangement links TRBV20-1 to TRBJ2-5, with 7 bases identical to TRBD2. The CDR3 contains 14 residues. Germline-derived CDR1 and CDR2 are DFQATT and SNEGSKA (reference sequence). The junction had 8 bases not matched to a gene; V was cut back by 6 bases and J by 1 base.

The chain links TRBV28 to TRBJ1-5, with a possible D match to TRBD1 (6 bases). Trimming removed 6 bases from V and 0 bases from J, with 18 bases in between. This CDR3 is built from 17 residues. Germline CDR1 is MDHEN and CDR2 is SYDVKM. CDR3 nucleotides: TGTGCCAGCAGGGGGTCTGGAGGGGGTTATAGCAATCAGCCCCAGCATTTT. This encodes CASRGSGGGYSNQPQHF. The full variable domain, completed using reference TRBV28 and TRBJ1-5, is DVKVTQSSRYLVKRTGEKVFLECVQDMDHENMFWYRQDPGLGLRLIYFSYDVKMKEKGDIPEGYSVSREKKERFSLILESASTNQTSMYLCASRGSGGGYSNQPQHFGDGTRLSIL.

In this sample, this clonotype turned up once. The rearrangement uses TRBV7-2 and TRBJ2-5; 9 bases agree with TRBD2. The germline V gene has CDR1 SGHTA and CDR2 FQGNSA. This CDR3 region has 13 residues. The V gene end was trimmed by 6 bases and the J gene end by 5 bases; junction bases not matched to a gene: 4. CDR3 sequence: CASRFTSGETQYF. The CDR3 nucleotides read TGTGCCAGCAGATTTACTAGCGGGGAGACCCAGTACTTC.

The chain links TRBV7-2 to TRBJ1-2; D not certain. This CDR3 comprises 15 residues. Trimming stripped 2 bases from V and 6 bases from J, with 16 bases between. Germline CDR1 is SGHTA and CDR2 is FQGNSA. For the CDR3, the DNA is TGTGCCAGCAGCTTATATACCCCCTTGGGCCATGGCTACACCTTC. This gives the protein CASSLYTPLGHGYTF. The whole variable domain, filled in from reference TRBV7-2 and TRBJ1-2, reads GAGVSQSPSNKVTEKGKDVELRCDPISGHTALYWYRQSLGQGLEFLIYFQGNSAPDKSGLPSDRFSAERTGGSVSTLTIQRTQQEDSAVYLCASSLYTPLGHGYTFGSGTRLTVV.

The chain has TRBV20-1 and TRBJ1-4; D gene uncertain. With 6 bases removed from V and 7 bases from J, the gap between germline ends came to 18 bases. The CDR3 totals 14 residues. The germline V gene encodes CDR1 DFQATT and CDR2 SNEGSKA (reference sequence). The CDR3 DNA is TGCAGTGCCACCCGGGGAGGTAGTGGTGAAAAACTGTTTTTT. Protein sequence: CSATRGGSGEKLFF.

The chain has TRBV2 and TRBJ2-5; D is unclear. This CDR3 comprises 14 residues. Trimming removed 5 bases at V and 2 bases at J, with 12 bases between. Germline assignment: CDR1 SNHLY and CDR2 FYNNEI. CDR3 coding DNA: TGTGCCAGCAGTCAACTGTCCAGTCAAGAGACCCAGTACTTC. Its protein product is CASSQLSSQETQYF.

The rearrangement joins TRBV20-1 to TRBJ2-3; the D is unclear. The germline V gene encodes CDR1 DFQATT and CDR2 SNEGSKA (reference sequence). Deletions cut 5 bases from V and 7 bases from J, with 19 bases between. The CDR3 is 14 amino acids. The CDR3 loop reads CSAYRPSYDNTQYF. CDR3 sequence (DNA): TGCAGTGCTTATCGACCGAGCTATGATAATACGCAGTATTTT.